This T cell receptor beta chain was documented in a study of blood T cells in healthy people across ages. Combining a sample-barcoded 5' primer with a J-beta primer mix, a second PCR ran for roughly 7 to 11 cycles. TCRdb analysed the 5' RACE reads with MiXCR anew, one entry per CDR3 protein. The repertoire includes about 680,000 distinct CDR3 sequences, roughly 50% of them detected once, and roughly 30% sits in the top ten. This CDR3 is 18 amino acids long. The V and J ends lost 1 base and 5 bases, in that order; junction bases with no gene match: 11. Per the germline V gene, CDR1 is LGHDT and CDR2 is YNNKEL (reference sequence). Isolating PBMCs gave at least 6 million of these cells per sample. A few counts support this clonotype.

V usage is TRBV3-1 and J usage is TRBJ2-5, with 12 bases fitting TRBD2. The sample consisted of blood. The sequence was obtained from a woman aged 55-69 years in good health. The CDR3 loop reads CASSQGLLAGGRGETQYF. The CDR3 DNA sequence: TGTGCCAGCAGCCAAGGCCTACTAGCGGGAGGCCGGGGGGAGACCCAGTACTTC.